The sequence of this T cell receptor beta chain was determined in a study of cytomegalovirus exposure and HLA in healthy donors. Study as a whole: Counted in an early data release were about 85 million unique TCRs from HLA-typed donors.

Germline V gives CDR1 MNHEY, CDR2 SMNVEV (reference sequence). The CDR3 has 16 residues. With 4 bases clipped from V and 1 base from J, the junction kept 10 bases outside the gene matches. PCR amplification relied on 60 Vbeta primers (plus 13 Jbeta primers). Measured with immunoSEQ multiplex PCR; TCRdb has only the in-frame clones, and not every one. Altogether 80,000 or so clones are present, roughly 75% being singletons, with the ten largest covering less than 8%. Sequenced sample: PBMCs. The source is a woman in her forties in good health and CMV-seronegative. V and J are TRBV27 and TRBJ2-7; 7 bases agree with TRBD1. The CDR3 loop reads CASSSVTGVVSYEQYF. DNA for the CDR3: TGTGCCAGCAGTTCAGTAACAGGGGTGGTTTCCTACGAGCAGTACTTC.